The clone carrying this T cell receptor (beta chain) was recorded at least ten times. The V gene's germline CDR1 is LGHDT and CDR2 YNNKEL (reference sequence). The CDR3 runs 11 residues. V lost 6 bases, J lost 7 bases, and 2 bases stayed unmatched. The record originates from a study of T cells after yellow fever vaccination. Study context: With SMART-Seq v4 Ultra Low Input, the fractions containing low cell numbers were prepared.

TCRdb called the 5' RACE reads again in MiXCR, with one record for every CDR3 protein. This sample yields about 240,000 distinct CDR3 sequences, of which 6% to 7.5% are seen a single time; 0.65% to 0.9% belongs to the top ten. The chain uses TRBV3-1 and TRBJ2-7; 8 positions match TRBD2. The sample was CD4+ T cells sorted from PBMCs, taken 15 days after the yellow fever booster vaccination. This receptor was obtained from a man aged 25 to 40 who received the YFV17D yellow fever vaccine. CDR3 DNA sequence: TGTGCCAGCAGAGCTAGCGGGGAGCAGTACTTC. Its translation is CASRASGEQYF.